The clone carrying this TCR beta chain was counted ten times or more. The record originates from a study of early T cells in non-severe SARS-CoV-2 infection. Study-level information: The sequenced material was bulk RNA from unsorted whole blood, and its chains were unpaired.

CDR1 LGHDT and CDR2 YNNKEL come from the germline V gene (reference sequence). The CDR3 length is 15 residues. The V end lost 4 bases, the J end lost 0 bases, and 10 bases lay between the germline ends. Unique molecular identifiers (one per individual cDNA molecule) were attached. Using its own MiXCR run on the 5' RACE reads, TCRdb lists one record per CDR3 protein. Of 50,000 to 80,000 distinct CDR3 sequences listed, 4% to 5.5% were seen once; the top ten hold just under 5%. This clonotype was obtained from an adult who was a healthcare worker with PCR-confirmed SARS-CoV-2 infection or an uninfected control (not recorded which). This chain uses TRBV3-1 with TRBJ2-1; D might be TRBD1 (5 bases). Source material: whole blood. The CDR3 spells CASSPGQRSYNEQFF. The CDR3 region has the DNA TGTGCCAGCAGCCCAGGGCAACGCTCCTACAATGAGCAGTTCTTC.